A single sample gave rise to the 23 T cell receptor beta chains below, sequenced in a study of T-cell memory formation after mild COVID-19. MiXCR, run by TCRdb on the 5' RACE reads, gives a single entry per CDR3 protein. Of 350,000 to 400,000 distinct CDR3 sequences detected, 20% to 25% appear once; the ten largest clones hold roughly an eighth. The material sequenced was PBMCs or a T cell subset sorted from them (not recorded which). Receptors originate from an adult woman who had mild COVID-19 (a few samples of this study predate the infection). Cell type and time point are not known.

This clonotype was found a few times. V usage is TRBV7-9 and J usage is TRBJ2-2; either TRBD1 or TRBD2 may fit D (5 bases each). The CDR3 is made up of 15 amino acids. The V gene lost 3 bases and the J gene lost 5 bases, with 13 bases spanning the gap. The V gene's germline CDR1 is SEHNR and CDR2 FQNEAQ (reference sequence). Written as DNA, the CDR3 is TGTGCCAGCAGCTTTGTTCAGGGCGGGACCGGGGAGCTGTTTTTT. Protein: CASSFVQGGTGELFF. The entire variable domain, with the rest obtained from reference TRBV7-9 and TRBJ2-2, is as follows: DTGVSQNPRHKITKRGQNVTFRCDPISEHNRLYWYRQTLGQGPEFLTYFQNEAQLEKSRLLSDRFSAERPKGSFSTLEIQRTEQGDSAMYLCASSFVQGGTGELFFGEGSRLTVL.

The chain couples TRBV24-1 to TRBJ2-5; TRBD2 matches at 7 bases. This CDR3 has 15 amino acids. V shed 6 bases and J 2 bases; nucleotides not matched to a gene: 8. Germline CDR1 KGHDR, CDR2 SFDVKD. CDR3 nucleotide sequence: TGTGCCACCAGTACTTCTCAGGGAGGGCAAGAGACCCAGTACTTC. This codes for CATSTSQGGQETQYF.

The V call is TRBV30, the J call TRBJ2-2; TRBD1 matches 9 bases. The CDR3 sequence is 13 residues long. CDR1 and CDR2 (germline): GTSNPN, SVGIG (reference sequence). The V segment lost 3 bases and the J segment 5 bases; nucleotides outside the gene matches: 1. The CDR3 sequence is CAWRTGGTGELFF. The CDR3 DNA is TGTGCCTGGAGGACAGGGGGGACCGGGGAGCTGTTTTTT.

This clonotype occurred many times. This rearrangement joins TRBV18 to TRBJ2-5; D is perhaps TRBD1 (6 bases). The CDR3 spans 14 residues. The germline V gene has CDR1 KGHSH and CDR2 LQKENI. V was clipped by 4 bases and J by 2 bases, with 11 bases between them. As DNA, the CDR3 is TGTGCCAGCTCACGTCTCAGGGGACAAGAGACCCAGTACTTC. Its protein product is CASSRLRGQETQYF.

This clonotype was seen only a few times. This chain connects TRBV10-3 to TRBJ2-7, with 10 nucleotides matching TRBD2. CDR3 size: 15 residues. Germline V gene lookup returns CDR1 ENHRY and CDR2 SYGVKD. Losses at the gene ends were 6 bases for V and 0 bases for J; bases not matched to a gene: 5. The CDR3 here is CAISPGTSASYEQYF. The CDR3 nucleotides read TGTGCCATCAGCCCCGGGACTAGCGCCTCCTACGAGCAGTACTTC.

This clonotype occurred a few times. The CDR3 DNA reads TGTGCCAGCAGTGAATCGGGGGGCGGCGGCTACACCTTC. It yields the protein CASSESGGGGYTF. This chain connects TRBV25-1 to TRBJ1-2; the D gene is possibly TRBD1 (6 bases). With 1 base removed from V and 8 bases from J, the gap between germline ends came to 11 bases. This CDR3 spans 13 amino acids. Germline V gene lookup returns CDR1 MGHDK and CDR2 SYGVNS.

This clonotype was observed a few times. The V gene is TRBV9, the J gene TRBJ1-2; D is unclear. The V end lost 4 bases, the J end lost 7 bases, and 14 bases lay between the germline ends. This CDR3 has 13 amino acids. Germline CDR1 reads SGDLS; CDR2 reads YYNGEE. The CDR3 region has the DNA TGTGCCAGCAGCAAAGGCACAGTGCTTGGCTACACCTTC. Encoded protein: CASSKGTVLGYTF.

Turning to this clonotype: The junction does not match germline at one end; this may be a read error. This CDR3 is CASSLGSETYNEQFF. In DNA form, the CDR3 reads TGTGCTAGCAGCTTGGGTAGCGAAACCTACAATGAGCAGTTCTTC. The J gene is TRBJ2-1, the V gene TRBV7-7, with TRBD2 as a possible D gene (5 bases). The V gene's germline CDR1 is SSHAT and CDR2 FNYEAQ (reference sequence). The CDR3 is 15 amino acids.

The rearrangement uses TRBV13 and TRBJ2-7; 8 positions match TRBD1. CDR1 and CDR2 from the germline V gene are PRHDT and FYEKMQ (reference sequence). Losses at the gene ends were 0 bases for V and 7 bases for J; bases not matched to a gene: 5. The length of the CDR3 is 14 residues. This CDR3 reads CASSLGRTGLEQYF. The CDR3 nucleotides are TGTGCCAGCAGCTTAGGCCGGACAGGGCTAGAGCAGTACTTC.

This clonotype has a handful of counts. One junction end disagrees with the germline gene, perhaps due to a read error. This chain links TRBV7-7 with TRBJ2-4; D not resolved. The CDR3 length is 10 residues. Germline V gene lookup returns CDR1 SSHAT and CDR2 FNYEAQ (reference sequence). The CDR3 sequence is CASNITGEYF. The CDR3 coding sequence is TGTGCTAGCAACATAACCGGTGAATACTTC.

This chain connects TRBV24-1 to TRBJ2-1; perhaps TRBD2 as D (6 bases). The CDR3 runs to 12 residues. Trimming stripped 9 bases from V and 5 bases from J, with 10 bases between. Germline CDR1 is KGHDR and CDR2 is SFDVKD. Here the CDR3 reads CATGGSHNEQFF. The CDR3 DNA follows: TGTGCCACCGGGGGGAGTCACAATGAGCAGTTCTTC.

V usage is TRBV6-1 and J usage is TRBJ2-6; D perhaps matches TRBD1 (6 bases). The CDR3 covers 14 residues. Between the trimmed V and J ends, which lost 11 bases and 4 bases, there was a span of 15 bases. The germline V gene encodes CDR1 MNHNS and CDR2 SASEGT. The chain's CDR3 is CASTGSLGANVLTF. The CDR3 DNA reads as TGTGCCTCGACAGGAAGCCTCGGGGCCAACGTCCTGACTTTC.

This chain uses TRBV5-1 with TRBJ2-1; 8 bases map to TRBD1. V trimming: 0 bases; J trimming: 6 bases; junction bases outside the gene matches: 8. The CDR3 sequence is 16 residues long. CDR1 SGHRS and CDR2 YFSETQ come from the germline V gene. This CDR3 is CASSLVSGQVSNEQFF. The CDR3 nucleotides are TGCGCCAGCAGCTTGGTCTCGGGACAGGTCAGCAATGAGCAGTTCTTC.

The rearrangement uses TRBV6-1 and TRBJ2-3, with 12 bases lining up with TRBD2. Germline V CDR1 and CDR2: MNHNS, SASEGT. The CDR3 is 16 residues long. The junction had 4 bases not matched to a gene; V was cut back by 4 bases and J by 2 bases. CDR3 residues: CASSGPSGGVTDTQYF. CDR3 coding DNA: TGTGCCAGCAGTGGGCCTAGCGGGGGGGTCACAGATACGCAGTATTTT.

This sequence joins TRBV4-1 and TRBJ2-1; the D call may be TRBD1 or TRBD2 (5 bases each). Germline V gene sequence: CDR1 MGHRA, CDR2 YSYEKL. V dropped 1 base and J dropped 10 bases, with 8 bases sitting between them. CDR3 length: 12 amino acids. CDR3 sequence (DNA): TGCGCCAGCAGCCAAGGAGGGGTCGAGCAGTTCTTC. It is translated as CASSQGGVEQFF.

This clonotype was observed a few times. The gene calls are TRBV6-2 or TRBV6-3 and TRBJ1-1; no reliable D call. Germline CDR1 reads MNHEY; CDR2 reads SVGEGT. The CDR3 extends over 14 amino acids. V was shortened by 6 bases and J by 0 bases, with 11 bases between the two germline ends. This CDR3 is CASRGLALNTEAFF. The CDR3 DNA reads TGTGCCAGCAGGGGCTTGGCGTTGAACACTGAAGCTTTCTTT.

The CDR3 region is CASSVGEGLRVETQYF. The CDR3 bases are TGTGCCAGCAGCGTAGGAGAAGGGCTACGGGTAGAGACCCAGTACTTC. V is TRBV9 and J is TRBJ2-5; D is unresolved. Germline CDR1 and CDR2: SGDLS and YYNGEE. The CDR3 consists of 16 residues. V was clipped by 0 bases and J by 4 bases, with 16 bases between them.

CDR3 region: CASSVTATYEQYF. The CDR3 DNA reads as TGTGCCAGCAGCGTAACAGCTACCTACGAGCAGTACTTC. J is TRBJ2-7 and V is TRBV9; D gene ambiguous. The germline gives CDR1 SGDLS, CDR2 YYNGEE. The CDR3 totals 13 residues. V dropped 1 base and J dropped 2 bases, with 7 bases sitting between them. The entire variable domain, with the rest obtained from reference TRBV9 and TRBJ2-7, is as follows: DSGVTQTPKHLITATGQRVTLRCSPRSGDLSVYWYQQSLDQGLQFLIQYYNGEERAKGNILERFSAQQFPDLHSELNLSSLELGDSALYFCASSVTATYEQYFGPGTRLTVT.

The CDR3 DNA is TGTGCTTCAAACCGGAAAGGGCACACTGAAGCTTTCTTT. Residues: CASNRKGHTEAFF. The V call is TRBV15, the J call TRBJ1-1; D is unresolved. Germline lookup yields CDR1 LNHNV and CDR2 YYDKDF (reference sequence). The CDR3 extends over 13 amino acids. The variable domain in full, with the rest retrieved from reference TRBV15 and TRBJ1-1, is DAMVIQNPRYQVTQFGKPVTLSCSQTLNHNVMYWYQQKSSQAPKLLFHYYDKDFNNEADTPDNFQSRRPNTSFCFLDIRSPGLGDTAMYLCASNRKGHTEAFFGQGTRLTVV.

CDR3 sequence reads: CASSRETGETYEQYF. The DNA for the CDR3 is TGTGCCAGCAGCCGTGAGACAGGGGAGACGTACGAGCAGTACTTC. The chain links TRBV11-1 to TRBJ2-7; 8 nucleotides match TRBD1. In germline, CDR1 is SGHAT, CDR2 FQDESV (reference sequence). After removal of 5 bases from V and 4 bases from J, the junction contained 10 bases not matched to a gene. CDR3 size: 15 residues.

This CDR3 is CASSSRDRNYGYTF. CDR3 sequence (DNA): TGTGCCAGCAGCTCTAGGGACAGAAACTATGGCTACACCTTC. The V gene is TRBV5-6, the J gene TRBJ1-2, with 7 bases identical to TRBD1. The CDR3 totals 14 residues. Germline CDR1 is SGHDT and CDR2 is YYEEEE. V gave up 3 bases and J gave up 2 bases; unmatched junction bases: 4.

The chain is built from TRBV9 and TRBJ2-3; D tentatively reads TRBD1 or TRBD2 (5 bases each). Trimming stripped 4 bases from V and 0 bases from J, with 12 bases between. This CDR3 spans 15 amino acids. Germline values: CDR1 SGDLS, CDR2 YYNGEE. CDR3 protein: CASSSGRDSTDTQYF. The CDR3 DNA reads TGTGCCAGCAGCAGCGGCAGGGATAGCACAGATACGCAGTATTTT.

This clonotype was seen only a few times. V and J are TRBV7-2 and TRBJ2-7, with D tentatively TRBD1 (6 bases). This CDR3 has 14 residues. Germline loops: CDR1 SGHTA, CDR2 FQGNSA. Trimming left V 7 bases short and J 0 bases short, with 13 bases between. The CDR3 DNA is TGTGCCAGCACCTTCAGGGGCCTCTCCTACGAGCAGTACTTC. Translation: CASTFRGLSYEQYF.